These 18 T cell receptor beta chains originate from one sample sequenced in a study of shared clonotypes between healthy human individuals. Repertoires were generated with immunoSEQ multiplex PCR, while TCRdb's copy carries only in-frame clones and drops some. This sample has over 2 million clones; over 85% occur once, and the top ten carry under 0.15%. The sequencing sample was made of naive CD4+ T cells sorted from blood. Noted subset: CD45RA+ positively selected. The receptors stem from a man younger than 35 in good health.

The chain combines TRBV7-9 with TRBJ1-2; tentatively, D is TRBD1 (5 bases). The CDR3 is 16 amino acids. Germline V gives CDR1 SEHNR, CDR2 FQNEAQ (reference sequence). V was pared by 5 bases and J by 2 bases, with 18 bases between. In nucleotides, the CDR3 is TGTGCCAGCAGCGAAGACGGGGACTTCGTGAACTATGGCTACACCTTC. Residues: CASSEDGDFVNYGYTF.

The chain recombines TRBV28 with TRBJ2-1; D uncertain. The CDR3 runs 12 residues. Germline assignment: CDR1 MDHEN and CDR2 SYDVKM. The CDR3 loop is CATSRIYNEQFF. CDR3 sequence (DNA): TGTGCTACCAGCCGGATTTACAATGAGCAGTTCTTC.

The CDR3 is CASAPGTRLGDTQYF. CDR3 DNA sequence: TGTGCCAGCGCACCCGGGACACGGTTGGGAGATACGCAGTATTTT. This chain connects TRBV5-4 to TRBJ2-3; D may be TRBD1 (6 bases). Germline V CDR1 and CDR2: SGHNT, YYREEE (reference sequence). The V gene lost 7 bases and the J gene lost 5 bases, with 20 bases spanning the gap. This CDR3 is 15 amino acids long. The variable domain in full, completed from reference TRBV5-4 and TRBJ2-3, reads ETGVTQSPTHLIKTRGQQVTLRCSSQSGHNTVSWYQQALGQGPQFIFQYYREEENGRGNFPPRFSGLQFPNYSSELNVNALELDDSALYLCASAPGTRLGDTQYFGPGTRLTVL.

This chain connects TRBV4-1 to TRBJ1-2; unclear D gene. Trimming took off 0 bases at V and 0 bases at J, with 11 bases between the two ends. Germline V gene lookup returns CDR1 MGHRA and CDR2 YSYEKL. There are 16 residues in the CDR3. CDR3 DNA sequence: TGCGCCAGCAGCCAAGAGCTCGGCAGGACTAACTATGGCTACACCTTC. This codes for CASSQELGRTNYGYTF.

Concerning this clone itself: Other DNA sequences in this specimen translate into the identical CDR3. This chain links TRBV6-5 with TRBJ1-2; 7 positions agree with TRBD1. CDR1 MNHEY and CDR2 SVGAGI come from the germline V gene. This CDR3 has 13 residues. V shed 6 bases, J shed 5 bases, and the junction held 6 bases outside the gene matches. In DNA, the CDR3 is TGTGCCAGCAGCCGGGGACAGTCATATGGCTACACCTTC. As protein: CASSRGQSYGYTF.

This chain connects TRBV19 to TRBJ1-5; D is perhaps TRBD1 (6 bases). Trimming left V 1 base short and J 3 bases short, with 13 bases between. Germline CDR1 and CDR2: LNHDA and SQIVND (reference sequence). There are 16 residues in the CDR3. The CDR3, as DNA: TGTGCCAGTAGTATAGTACAGGGAGGGTTCAATCAGCCCCAGCATTTT. Amino acids: CASSIVQGGFNQPQHF.

V and J are TRBV5-1 and TRBJ2-5, with 8 bases aligning to TRBD1. V shed 0 bases, J shed 4 bases, and the junction held 2 bases outside the gene matches. Germline V CDR1 and CDR2: SGHRS, YFSETQ. The CDR3 has 14 residues. The CDR3 protein is CASSLVDRVETQYF. The CDR3 bases are TGCGCCAGCAGCTTGGTGGACAGGGTAGAGACCCAGTACTTC. Combining the CDR3 with reference TRBV5-1 and TRBJ2-5 gives the whole variable domain KAGVTQTPRYLIKTRGQQVTLSCSPISGHRSVSWYQQTPGQGLQFLFEYFSETQRNKGNFPGRFSGRQFSNSRSEMNVSTLELGDSALYLCASSLVDRVETQYFGPGTRLLVL.

This CDR3 is CASSYLQVAEQYF. The DNA for the CDR3 is TGTGCCAGCAGTTACTTACAGGTAGCGGAGCAGTACTTC. The chain is built from TRBV6-6 and TRBJ2-7, with D perhaps being TRBD1 or TRBD2 (5 bases each). This CDR3 spans 13 amino acids. The V gene's germline CDR1 is MNHNY and CDR2 SVGAGI (reference sequence). V was clipped by 1 base and J by 7 bases, with 11 bases between them.

CDR3 region: CASTLGTSGPSYNEQFF. The CDR3 DNA sequence: TGTGCCAGCACCCTCGGGACTAGCGGGCCCTCCTACAATGAGCAGTTCTTC. The chain joins TRBV11-2 to TRBJ2-1, with 12 bases aligning to TRBD2. Germline CDR1 SGHAT, CDR2 FQNNGV. V shed 7 bases and J 0 bases; nucleotides not matched to a gene: 7. There are 17 residues in the CDR3.

V gene TRBV6-4 combines with J gene TRBJ2-1; TRBD1 aligns across 11 bases. This CDR3 is 14 amino acids long. V trimming: 5 bases; J trimming: 8 bases; junction bases outside the gene matches: 5. Per germline, CDR1 MRHNA and CDR2 SNTAGT. DNA of the CDR3: TGTGCCAGCAGTCGGGACAGGGGGTTGGATGAGCAGTTCTTC. Its translation is CASSRDRGLDEQFF.

This clone was seen only once. This chain connects TRBV28 to TRBJ1-6; 7 nucleotides align to TRBD1. The V segment lost 2 bases and the J segment 9 bases; nucleotides outside the gene matches: 4. The CDR3 spans 14 residues. Germline V gene data show CDR1 as MDHEN and CDR2 as SYDVKM. The CDR3 loop is CASSLRAGGSPLHF. In DNA, the CDR3 is TGTGCCAGCAGTTTACGGGCAGGGGGTTCACCCCTCCACTTT.

This chain joins TRBV11-3 and TRBJ2-7; D not resolved. The CDR3 is made up of 13 amino acids. Per germline, CDR1 SGHNT and CDR2 YENEEA. V was shortened by 5 bases and J by 6 bases, with 14 bases between the two germline ends. This CDR3 is CASSLTRTGEQYF. The DNA for the CDR3 is TGTGCCAGCAGCCTCACCCGGACCGGCGAGCAGTACTTC.

The chain joins TRBV18 to TRBJ1-1; 9 bases align to TRBD1. The junction had 6 bases not matched to a gene; V was cut back by 3 bases and J by 10 bases. This CDR3 is 13 amino acids long. Germline V gene sequence: CDR1 KGHSH, CDR2 LQKENI. For the CDR3, the DNA is TGTGCCAGCTCACCTGGGACAGGGAGTGTAGCTTTCTTT. Its protein product is CASSPGTGSVAFF.

With respect to this clone: This sample includes further DNA sequences coding for the same CDR3. The DNA for the CDR3 is TGCGCCAGCAGCTTGGGACAGGGCCTCGAAAAACTGTTTTTT. It is translated as CASSLGQGLEKLFF. V gene TRBV5-1 combines with J gene TRBJ1-4; TRBD1 agrees at 7 bases. The CDR3 extends over 14 amino acids. The germline V gene encodes CDR1 SGHRS and CDR2 YFSETQ. After removal of 0 bases from V and 8 bases from J, the junction contained 4 bases not matched to a gene.

On this clone itself: Likely a read error: the CDR3 ends without its conserved phenylalanine or tryptophan. The DNA is omitted, as the CDR3 cannot be located on it reliably, and the CDR3 follows TCRdb's listing. This sequence joins TRBV6-1 and TRBJ1-1. Germline V CDR1 and CDR2: MNHNS, SASEGT. The CDR3 is made up of 13 amino acids, end residues included. The CDR3 loop is CASSEGGGTPFHY.

The chain joins TRBV6-6 to TRBJ1-5; D not certain. The CDR3 is 14 residues long. V was clipped by 2 bases and J by 4 bases, with 9 bases between them. Germline loops: CDR1 MNHNY, CDR2 SVGAGI (reference sequence). The CDR3: CASSYAEPNQPQHF. CDR3 coding DNA: TGTGCCAGCAGTTACGCGGAGCCGAATCAGCCCCAGCATTTT.

This chain joins TRBV6-1 and TRBJ2-2, with TRBD1 matching 7 bases. J lost 2 bases, V lost 8 bases, and 8 bases had no gene match. Germline values: CDR1 MNHNS, CDR2 SASEGT. The CDR3 is 15 amino acids. CDR3 residues: CASQGELPNTGELFF. As DNA, the CDR3 is TGTGCCAGCCAGGGGGAACTTCCCAACACCGGGGAGCTGTTTTTT.

This rearrangement joins TRBV6-5 to TRBJ2-3, with 12 bases aligning to TRBD2. The V and J ends lost 8 bases and 1 base, in that order; junction bases with no gene match: 4. Germline values: CDR1 MNHEY, CDR2 SVGAGI. The CDR3 is made up of 15 amino acids. This CDR3 reads CASARLAGGTDTQYF. The CDR3 DNA is TGTGCCAGCGCCCGACTAGCGGGGGGCACAGATACGCAGTATTTT.